Presented here are 20 T cell receptor beta chains from one specimen sequenced in a study of blood T cell repertoires in COVID-19. Sequencing was performed with immunoSEQ multiplex PCR; in TCRdb, only in-frame clones are kept and a portion is missing. This table has 45,000 to 65,000 clones, around nine tenths appearing once. The sequencing sample was made of peripheral blood. The receptors stem from a woman older than 75 with acute or convalescent COVID-19.

The chain recombines TRBV3-1 (or the pseudogene TRBV3-2) with TRBJ2-2, with 7 bases identical to TRBD2. Trimming took 5 bases from V and 6 from J; bases not matched to a gene: 3. Per germline, CDR1 LGHDT and CDR2 YNNKEL (reference sequence). CDR3 length: 13 residues. CDR3 protein: CASSGGGAGELFF. CDR3 bases: TGTGCCAGCAGCGGGGGAGGGGCCGGGGAGCTGTTTTTT.

Comment on this clone: Other nucleotide sequences from this sample produce the same CDR3. The chain employs TRBV6-2 or TRBV6-3 and TRBJ1-1; 7 nucleotides line up with TRBD1. Per the germline V gene, CDR1 is MNHEY and CDR2 is SVGEGT. V trimming: 4 bases; J trimming: 4 bases; junction bases outside the gene matches: 3. The CDR3 covers 13 residues. In nucleotides, the CDR3 is TGTGCCAGCAGTTCCCAGGGGGGCACTGAAGCTTTCTTT. Protein sequence: CASSSQGGTEAFF.

The chain joins TRBV4-1 to TRBJ2-1; TRBD2 matches at 8 bases. The V gene's germline CDR1 is MGHRA and CDR2 YSYEKL. The length of the CDR3 is 15 residues. J gave up 4 bases and V 4 bases, and 6 bases lay outside the gene matches. Here the CDR3 DNA reads TGCGCCAGCAGCCTGGGCCTAGCGGGTTACAATGAGCAGTTCTTC. It is translated as CASSLGLAGYNEQFF.

The chain joins TRBV2 to TRBJ1-3; 7 positions match TRBD1. The V gene's germline CDR1 is SNHLY and CDR2 FYNNEI. V shed 5 bases, J shed 4 bases, and the junction held 14 bases outside the gene matches. This CDR3 has 17 amino acids. The CDR3 loop reads CASSLLRDRAPGNTIYF. The DNA of the CDR3 is TGTGCCAGCAGTCTATTGCGTGACAGGGCGCCCGGAAACACCATATATTTT.

This clone was recorded once. The chain is built from TRBV7-6 and TRBJ2-7; the match to TRBD2 covers 8 bases. Germline-derived CDR1 and CDR2 are SGHVS and FNYEAQ. CDR3 length equals 16 residues. The V gene end was trimmed by 6 bases and the J gene end by 1 base; junction bases not matched to a gene: 11. The CDR3 region is CASRPLPGLDSYEQYF. The CDR3 coding sequence is TGTGCCAGCAGGCCTCTCCCGGGACTAGATTCCTACGAGCAGTACTTC.

The V gene is TRBV29-1, the J gene TRBJ1-1; tentative D call: TRBD1 (5 bases). V was pared by 4 bases and J by 3 bases, with 15 bases between. CDR3 length: 14 residues. Per germline, CDR1 SQVTM and CDR2 ANQGSEA. CDR3 sequence: CSVAPGGSDTEAFF. CDR3 DNA sequence: TGCAGCGTTGCTCCCGGGGGTAGCGACACTGAAGCTTTCTTT.

V usage is TRBV24-1 and J usage is TRBJ2-7; 9 positions agree with TRBD1. There are 15 residues in the CDR3. Germline V gene data show CDR1 as KGHDR and CDR2 as SFDVKD. After removal of 5 bases from V and 9 bases from J, the junction contained 13 bases not matched to a gene. This CDR3 is CATSAATGGRETQYF. The CDR3 DNA reads as TGTGCCACCAGTGCTGCGACAGGGGGAAGAGAAACGCAGTACTTC.

The CDR3 DNA reads as TGTGCCACCAGTGATACCACTGAGGAAGCTTTCTTT. Its translation: CATSDTTEEAFF. The chain links TRBV24-1 to TRBJ1-1, with D unresolved. The CDR3 length is 12 residues. Germline lookup yields CDR1 KGHDR and CDR2 SFDVKD. Trimming pared 3 bases from V and 8 bases from J, leaving 9 bases between.

The chain combines TRBV19 with TRBJ2-2; the D is unclear. The V gene lost 5 bases and the J gene lost 3 bases, with 4 bases spanning the gap. The CDR3 has 12 residues. Germline values: CDR1 LNHDA, CDR2 SQIVND (reference sequence). The DNA of the CDR3 is TGTGCCAGTAGTTCGGACACCGGGGAGCTGTTTTTT. Amino acids: CASSSDTGELFF.

The chain links TRBV21-1 to TRBJ1-2. TRBV21-1 is a recognized pseudogene. The CDR3 totals 14 residues. The CDR3 region is CASSKRLGGGCYTF. Here the CDR3 DNA reads TGTGCCAGCAGCAAACGGTTGGGAGGGGGTTGCTACACCTTC.

The gene calls are TRBV5-4 and TRBJ1-2, with D possibly being TRBD1 (5 bases). This CDR3 comprises 14 residues. The V end was cut by 4 bases, the J end by 1 base, with 11 bases between. The V gene's germline CDR1 is SGHNT and CDR2 YYREEE (reference sequence). CDR3 coding DNA: TGTGCCAGCAGCGGAGCCCAGGGTAACTATGGCTACACCTTC. Its protein is CASSGAQGNYGYTF.

V gene TRBV4-2 combines with J gene TRBJ2-1; TRBD2 matches at 12 bases. The CDR3 length is 16 residues. Losses at the gene ends were 5 bases for V and 3 bases for J; bases not matched to a gene: 5. CDR1 LGHNA and CDR2 YNFKEQ come from the germline V gene. The CDR3 bases are TGTGCCAGCAGCTCTCCGACTAGCGGGAGCTACAATGAGCAGTTCTTC. Translated, it gives CASSSPTSGSYNEQFF.

The V gene is TRBV19, the J gene TRBJ1-1, with 7 bases fitting TRBD1. There are 14 residues in the CDR3. Germline CDR1 LNHDA, CDR2 SQIVND (reference sequence). The V gene end was trimmed by 3 bases and the J gene end by 5 bases; junction bases not matched to a gene: 6. CDR3 amino acids: CASSIQGVRTEAFF. CDR3 DNA sequence: TGTGCCAGTAGTATTCAGGGGGTGAGGACTGAAGCTTTCTTT.

The chain couples TRBV10-3 to TRBJ2-2; 8 positions agree with TRBD2. Trimming cost V 6 bases and J 6 bases; bases outside gene matches: 6. Germline V gene sequence: CDR1 ENHRY, CDR2 SYGVKD. This CDR3 region has 14 residues. This CDR3 is CAIRTTSVSGELFF. In DNA, the CDR3 is TGTGCCATCAGAACGACTAGCGTGTCCGGGGAGCTGTTTTTT.

This clone was observed once. CDR3 protein: CASSRTTGPFQPYNEQFF. DNA of the CDR3: TGCGCCAGCAGCCGGACTACGGGCCCCTTTCAGCCCTACAATGAGCAGTTCTTC. The genes are TRBV4-1 and TRBJ2-1; a possible D gene is TRBD2 (6 bases). Germline CDR1 and CDR2: MGHRA and YSYEKL. The CDR3 length is 18 residues. V shed 4 bases and J shed 2 bases, with 21 bases lying between them.

This rearrangement joins TRBV9 to TRBJ1-4, with 7 bases that match TRBD1. This CDR3 is built from 15 residues. Germline V gene data show CDR1 as SGDLS and CDR2 as YYNGEE. Trimming took 4 bases from V and 6 from J; bases not matched to a gene: 9. The CDR3 here is CASSTKYGTDEKLFF. Written as DNA, the CDR3 is TGTGCCAGCAGCACCAAGTACGGGACAGATGAAAAACTGTTTTTT.

This clone has more than one count but fewer than ten. V and J are TRBV11-2 and TRBJ1-1; maybe TRBD1 (6 bases). Trimming pared 1 base from V and 1 base from J, leaving 16 bases between. Germline V gene lookup returns CDR1 SGHAT and CDR2 FQNNGV. There are 17 residues in the CDR3. CDR3: CASSLVGARHGNTEAFF. The CDR3 nucleotides are TGTGCCAGCAGCTTAGTGGGGGCCAGGCACGGGAACACTGAAGCTTTCTTT.

The CDR3 region is CASGGQMNTEAFF. In nucleotides, the CDR3 is TGTGCCAGCGGGGGACAGATGAACACTGAAGCTTTCTTT. J is TRBJ1-1 and V is TRBV2; 7 nucleotides match TRBD1. Trimming at V came to 8 bases and at J to 0 bases, leaving 3 bases not matched to a gene. The CDR3 is 13 residues long. CDR1 and CDR2 (germline): SNHLY, FYNNEI.

The chain uses TRBV2 and TRBJ1-2; 7 bases agree with TRBD1. After removal of 10 bases from V and 4 bases from J, the junction contained 12 bases not matched to a gene. The CDR3 length is 14 residues. Germline-derived CDR1 and CDR2 are SNHLY and FYNNEI. CDR3 sequence reads: CATHRAGGSYGYTF. The CDR3 nucleotides read TGTGCCACCCACCGGGCAGGGGGTAGCTATGGCTACACCTTC.

The chain uses TRBV2 and TRBJ1-1; D uncertain. CDR3 length: 12 residues. Germline lookup yields CDR1 SNHLY and CDR2 FYNNEI. The germline V and J ends were trimmed by 3 bases and 0 bases, with 2 bases remaining between them. CDR3 sequence (DNA): TGTGCCAGCAGTGACTTGAACACTGAAGCTTTCTTT. This encodes CASSDLNTEAFF. The full variable domain, its missing parts supplied by reference TRBV2 and TRBJ1-1, is EPEVTQTPSHQVTQMGQEVILRCVPISNHLYFYWYRQILGQKVEFLVSFYNNEISEKSEIFDDQFSVERPDGSNFTLKIRSTKLEDSAMYFCASSDLNTEAFFGQGTRLTVV.